The 21 T cell receptor beta chains in this list originate from one sample, sequenced in a study of shared clonotypes between healthy human individuals. TCRdb keeps only in-frame clones here, not all; method: immunoSEQ multiplex PCR. The sample lists 950,000 to 1,300,000 clones; more than 60% were seen once. Sequenced sample: memory CD4+ T cells sorted from blood. Stated subset: CD45RA-negative fraction. The receptors here all came from a man aged 18 to 29 in good health.

This clone was recorded only once. This rearrangement joins TRBV7-9 to TRBJ1-3; 10 bases align to TRBD1. Germline V gives CDR1 SEHNR, CDR2 FQNEAQ (reference sequence). The CDR3 has 17 residues. V shed 1 base, J shed 1 base, and the junction held 4 bases outside the gene matches. For the CDR3, the DNA is TGTGCCAGCAGCTTAGGCCGGGACAGGGGATCTGGAAACACCATATATTTT. Its protein product is CASSLGRDRGSGNTIYF.

J is TRBJ2-6 and V is TRBV7-3; 8 bases are a match to TRBD1. The CDR3 spans 17 residues. With V trimmed by 6 bases and J by 0 bases, 7 bases remained unmatched. Germline V gene lookup returns CDR1 SGHTA and CDR2 FQGTGA. CDR3 residues: CASSPQGGSSGANVLTF. CDR3 in DNA: TGTGCCAGCAGTCCACAGGGGGGAAGCTCTGGGGCCAACGTCCTGACTTTC. The full variable domain, rest sourced from reference TRBV7-3 and TRBJ2-6, is GAGVSQTPSNKVTEKGKYVELRCDPISGHTALYWYRQSLGQGPEFLIYFQGTGAADDSGLPNDRFFAVRPEGSVSTLKIQRTERGDSAVYLCASSPQGGSSGANVLTFGAGSRLTVL.

This clone appeared once. The gene calls are TRBV10-3 and TRBJ2-3, with D unresolved. This CDR3 comprises 12 residues. Germline CDR1 is ENHRY and CDR2 is SYGVKD. Deletions cut 1 base from V and 6 bases from J, with 5 bases between. CDR3 in amino acids: CAISELGDTQYF. CDR3 nucleotide sequence: TGTGCCATCAGTGAGTTGGGGGATACGCAGTATTTT.

The CDR3 DNA reads TGTGCCTGGAGTGAGGGCCAGGGACGTGGCTACACCTTC. Translated: CAWSEGQGRGYTF. The chain employs TRBV30 and TRBJ1-2, with D perhaps matching TRBD1 (5 bases). With 1 base removed from V and 7 bases from J, the gap between germline ends came to 13 bases. CDR1 is GTSNPN and CDR2 is SVGIG in the germline V gene (reference sequence). The CDR3 consists of 13 residues.

This clone was seen more than once but under ten times. This rearrangement joins TRBV5-6 to TRBJ2-2, with a possible D match to TRBD2 (5 bases). Germline V CDR1 and CDR2: SGHDT, YYEEEE. V was pared by 4 bases and J by 7 bases, with 14 bases between. This CDR3 has 14 residues. The CDR3 region is CASSPGLAGGELFF. DNA for the CDR3: TGTGCCAGCAGCCCGGGATTGGCGGGCGGGGAGCTGTTTTTT. The variable domain in full, completed from reference TRBV5-6 and TRBJ2-2, reads DAGVTQSPTHLIKTRGQQVTLRCSPKSGHDTVSWYQQALGQGPQFIFQYYEEEERQRGNFPDRFSGHQFPNYSSELNVNALLLGDSALYLCASSPGLAGGELFFGEGSRLTVL.

With respect to this clone: This sample also contains other DNA sequences that code for the same CDR3. The rearrangement joins TRBV15 to TRBJ1-2; D remains ambiguous. Trimming cost V 0 bases and J 0 bases, with 5 bases left between them. The CDR3 totals 14 residues. From germline, CDR1 is LNHNV and CDR2 YYDKDF (reference sequence). CDR3 bases: TGTGCCACCAGCAGAGATCGTGCTAACTATGGCTACACCTTC. This translates into CATSRDRANYGYTF.

V and J are TRBV6-6 and TRBJ1-3, with D perhaps matching TRBD1 (6 bases). The CDR3 contains 16 residues. Germline CDR1 reads MNHNY; CDR2 reads SVGAGI (reference sequence). V was shortened by 6 bases and J by 0 bases, with 15 bases between the two germline ends. The CDR3: CASRELQGTSGNTIYF. Here the CDR3 DNA reads TGTGCCAGCAGAGAATTACAGGGAACCTCTGGAAACACCATATATTTT.

J is TRBJ1-6 and V is TRBV5-8; 9 bases are shared with TRBD1. The CDR3 runs 15 residues. J lost 9 bases, V lost 1 base, and 5 bases had no gene match. The germline CDR1 and CDR2 sequences are SGHTS and YDEGEE. The CDR3 DNA reads as TGTGCCAGCAGCTTGTATACAGGGGGCGGTTCACCCCTCCACTTT. Translated, it gives CASSLYTGGGSPLHF.

This chain's CDR3 is CASSPPGQGNYEQYF. The CDR3 nucleotides read TGTGCCAGCTCACCGCCGGGACAGGGGAACTACGAGCAGTACTTC. The chain combines TRBV18 with TRBJ2-7; TRBD1 aligns across 10 bases. The V gene end was trimmed by 3 bases and the J gene end by 3 bases; junction bases not matched to a gene: 5. CDR1 and CDR2 (germline): KGHSH, LQKENI. This CDR3 spans 15 amino acids.

This chain links TRBV7-2 with TRBJ2-7; TRBD2 might be the D (5 bases). Germline CDR1 and CDR2: SGHTA and FQGNSA. The CDR3 loop spans 12 amino acids. V lost 4 bases and J 7 bases, leaving 11 bases between the germline ends. The CDR3 DNA sequence: TGTGCCAGCAGCTCCTCCCGACTAGAGCAGTACTTC. Translating it yields CASSSSRLEQYF.

This clone has just a few counts. V and J are TRBV2 and TRBJ1-1; no firm D call. With 5 bases removed from V and 0 bases from J, the gap between germline ends came to 10 bases. Germline-derived CDR1 and CDR2 are SNHLY and FYNNEI. There are 14 residues in the CDR3. CDR3 nucleotides: TGTGCCAGCAGTAACCAGCAATTGAACACTGAAGCTTTCTTT. It translates to CASSNQQLNTEAFF.

The V and J genes are TRBV14 and TRBJ1-1; D is ambiguous. V was cut by 1 base and J by 5 bases, with 11 bases left in between. Germline V lookup: CDR1 SGHDN, CDR2 FVKESK. This CDR3 contains 14 residues. The CDR3 reads CASSQVPGRTEAFF. The CDR3 coding sequence is TGTGCCAGCAGCCAAGTTCCGGGTAGGACTGAAGCTTTCTTT.

A note on this clone: This is likely a read error, given that the CDR3 carries no conserved phenylalanine or tryptophan at its end. The gene calls are TRBV5-6 and TRBJ2-7; D uncertain. Germline V CDR1 and CDR2: SGHDT, YYEEEE. This CDR3 is 12 amino acids long. Trimming took off 4 bases at V and 3 bases at J, with 8 bases between the two ends. CDR3 sequence reads: CASSQSSYEQYL. The CDR3 nucleotides are TGTGCCAGCAGCCAAAGCAGCTACGAGCAGTACCTC.

A note on this clone: Other DNA sequences of this sample code for an identical CDR3. J is TRBJ2-7 and V is TRBV5-4; 7 bases match TRBD1. V shed 0 bases and J 3 bases; nucleotides not matched to a gene: 3. Germline V gene data show CDR1 as SGHNT and CDR2 as YYREEE (reference sequence). This CDR3 is 14 amino acids long. The CDR3 sequence: CASSLGQGIYEQYF. For the CDR3, the DNA is TGTGCCAGCAGCTTGGGACAGGGAATCTACGAGCAGTACTTC. Filled out from reference TRBV5-4 and TRBJ2-7, the complete variable domain reads ETGVTQSPTHLIKTRGQQVTLRCSSQSGHNTVSWYQQALGQGPQFIFQYYREEENGRGNFPPRFSGLQFPNYSSELNVNALELDDSALYLCASSLGQGIYEQYFGPGTRLTVT.

J is TRBJ2-7 and V is TRBV6-5; no definite D call. Germline CDR1 and CDR2: MNHEY and SVGAGI. This CDR3 spans 13 amino acids. V gave up 6 bases and J gave up 5 bases, with 14 bases separating them. In DNA form, the CDR3 reads TGTGCCAGCAGACTGACCCGGGTGGACGAGCAGTACTTC. Residues: CASRLTRVDEQYF.

Concerning this clone: The same CDR3 also results from other DNA sequences found in this sample. The gene calls are TRBV6-6 and TRBJ2-7; the D gene is possibly TRBD1 (5 bases). Trimming took 8 bases from V and 5 from J, leaving 10 bases between them. The CDR3 length is 11 residues. Germline loops: CDR1 MNHNY, CDR2 SVGAGI (reference sequence). The CDR3 DNA reads TGTGCCAGCCGGCAGGGCAACGAGCAGTACTTC. Its translation is CASRQGNEQYF.

To note about this clone: Other DNA sequences of this sample code for an identical CDR3. This chain connects TRBV20-1 to TRBJ2-7; no clear D gene. This CDR3 has 10 residues. The germline CDR1 and CDR2 sequences are DFQATT and SNEGSKA (reference sequence). With 4 bases removed from V and 3 bases from J, the gap between germline ends came to 4 bases. CDR3 sequence (DNA): TGCAGTGCTACCAACTACGAGCAGTACTTC. It specifies CSATNYEQYF.

This clone was picked up many times. An end of the junction differs from the germline gene, which may be a read error. The V and J genes are TRBV4-1 and TRBJ1-2; TRBD1 is a possible D gene (5 bases). Germline CDR1 MGHRA, CDR2 YSYEKL. CDR3 length: 13 residues. The CDR3 loop is CASTQEGRYGYTF. The CDR3, as DNA: TGCGCCAGCACCCAAGAGGGGAGATATGGCTACACCTTC.

This rearrangement joins TRBV11-2 to TRBJ2-1; TRBD2 is a possible D gene (6 bases). The CDR3 is 13 residues long. Germline V gene sequence: CDR1 SGHAT, CDR2 FQNNGV. The V end lost 5 bases, the J end lost 5 bases, and 10 bases lay between the germline ends. The CDR3 reads CASSGSGHNEQFF. In nucleotides, the CDR3 is TGTGCCAGCAGCGGGAGCGGGCACAATGAGCAGTTCTTC. Full variable domain (remainder filled in from reference TRBV11-2 and TRBJ2-1): EAGVAQSPRYKIIEKRQSVAFWCNPISGHATLYWYQQILGQGPKLLIQFQNNGVVDDSQLPKDRFSAERLKGVDSTLKIQPAKLEDSAVYLCASSGSGHNEQFFGPGTRLTVL.

This clone was picked up a small number of times. The same CDR3 can be traced to other DNA sequences in this sample. The chain employs TRBV7-2 and TRBJ1-2; no firm D call. Per germline, CDR1 SGHTA and CDR2 FQGNSA. V lost 5 bases and J lost 0, with 16 bases in between. This CDR3 spans 16 amino acids. This chain's CDR3 is CASSLGVGGSNYGYTF. CDR3 nucleotides: TGTGCCAGCAGCCTTGGAGTTGGCGGTTCTAACTATGGCTACACCTTC.

V is TRBV2 and J is TRBJ1-3, with unresolved D. The germline CDR1 and CDR2 sequences are SNHLY and FYNNEI. The ends were cut back, 0 bases at V and 1 base at J, with 4 bases in the middle. The CDR3 has 14 residues. In nucleotides, the CDR3 is TGTGCCAGCAGTGAAGCCAGGTCTGGAAACACCATATATTTT. Its protein is CASSEARSGNTIYF.